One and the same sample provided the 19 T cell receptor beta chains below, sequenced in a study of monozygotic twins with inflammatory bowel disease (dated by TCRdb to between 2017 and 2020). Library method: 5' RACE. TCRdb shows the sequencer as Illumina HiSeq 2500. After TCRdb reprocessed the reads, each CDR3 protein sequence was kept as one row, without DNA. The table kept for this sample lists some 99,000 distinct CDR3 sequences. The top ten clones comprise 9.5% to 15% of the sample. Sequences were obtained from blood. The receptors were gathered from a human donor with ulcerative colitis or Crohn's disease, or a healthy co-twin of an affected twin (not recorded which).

CDR3 protein: CASSPDRGVRSGNQPQHF. V is TRBV27 and J is TRBJ1-5; checking the TCRdb D call of TRBD1 is not possible without DNA. Germline V lookup: CDR1 MNHEY, CDR2 SMNVEV (reference sequence). This CDR3 contains 18 residues.

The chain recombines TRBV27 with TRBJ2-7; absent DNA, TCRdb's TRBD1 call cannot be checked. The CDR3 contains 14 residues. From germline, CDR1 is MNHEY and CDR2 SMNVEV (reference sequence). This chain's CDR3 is CASSLTGVAYEQYF.

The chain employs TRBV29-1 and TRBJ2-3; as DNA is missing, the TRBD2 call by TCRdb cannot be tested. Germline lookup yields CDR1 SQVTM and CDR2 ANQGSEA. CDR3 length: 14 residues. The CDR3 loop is CSVESREDTDTQYF.

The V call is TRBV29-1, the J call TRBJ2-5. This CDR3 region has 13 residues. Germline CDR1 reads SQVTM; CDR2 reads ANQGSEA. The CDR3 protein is CSVEDASARTQYF.

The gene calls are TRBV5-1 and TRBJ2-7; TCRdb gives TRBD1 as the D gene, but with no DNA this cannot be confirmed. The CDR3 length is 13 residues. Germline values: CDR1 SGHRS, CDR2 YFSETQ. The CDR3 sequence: CASSLRQGYEQYF. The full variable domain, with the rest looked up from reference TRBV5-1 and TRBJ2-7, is KAGVTQTPRYLIKTRGQQVTLSCSPISGHRSVSWYQQTPGQGLQFLFEYFSETQRNKGNFPGRFSGRQFSNSRSEMNVSTLELGDSALYLCASSLRQGYEQYFGPGTRLTVT.

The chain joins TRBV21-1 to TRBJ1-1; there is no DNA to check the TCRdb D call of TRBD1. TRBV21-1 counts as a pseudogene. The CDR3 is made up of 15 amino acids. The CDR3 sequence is CASRQQGAPNTEAFF.

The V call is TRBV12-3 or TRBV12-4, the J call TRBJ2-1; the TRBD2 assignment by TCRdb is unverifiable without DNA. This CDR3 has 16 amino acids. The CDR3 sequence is CASSPIQGLSGAEQFF.

CDR3 region: CASSSAPAGSYNEQFF. This chain joins TRBV12-3 or TRBV12-4 and TRBJ2-1; absent DNA, TCRdb's TRBD1 call cannot be checked. This CDR3 comprises 16 residues.

The CDR3 loop reads CASSGGTVWEDTQYF. The chain is built from TRBV4-3 and TRBJ2-3; the TCRdb call, TRBD1, lacks DNA for checking. Germline V lookup: CDR1 LGHNA, CDR2 YSLEER. CDR3 length: 15 amino acids.

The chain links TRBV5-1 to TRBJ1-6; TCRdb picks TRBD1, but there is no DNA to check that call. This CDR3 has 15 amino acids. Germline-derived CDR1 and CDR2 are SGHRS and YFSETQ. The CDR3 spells CASSSSLRGNSPLHF.

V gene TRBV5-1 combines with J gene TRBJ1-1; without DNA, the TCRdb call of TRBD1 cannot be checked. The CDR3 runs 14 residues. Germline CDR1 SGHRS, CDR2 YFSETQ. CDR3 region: CASSLGPGAPEAFF.

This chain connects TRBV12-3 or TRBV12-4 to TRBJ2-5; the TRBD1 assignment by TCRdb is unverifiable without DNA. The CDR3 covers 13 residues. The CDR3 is CASSLRGPETQYF.

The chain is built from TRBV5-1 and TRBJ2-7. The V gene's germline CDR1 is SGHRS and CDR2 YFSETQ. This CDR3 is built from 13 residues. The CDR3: CASSPRNSYEQYF.

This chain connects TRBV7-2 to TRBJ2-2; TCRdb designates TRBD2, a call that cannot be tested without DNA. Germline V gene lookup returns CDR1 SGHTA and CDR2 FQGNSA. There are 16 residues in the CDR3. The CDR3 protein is CASSLGGREDTGELFF.

The CDR3 spells CASSLGQGLDEQYF. The chain employs TRBV12-3 or TRBV12-4 and TRBJ2-7; TCRdb selects TRBD1, and the lack of DNA leaves this call unchecked. This CDR3 region has 14 residues.

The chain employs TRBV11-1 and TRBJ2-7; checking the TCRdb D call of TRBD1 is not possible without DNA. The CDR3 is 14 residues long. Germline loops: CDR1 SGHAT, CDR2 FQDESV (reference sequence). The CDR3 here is CASSPDRGSYEQYF.

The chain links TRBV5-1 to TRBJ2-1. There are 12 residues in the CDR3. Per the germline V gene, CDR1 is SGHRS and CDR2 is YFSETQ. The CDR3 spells CASSLGLNEQFF.

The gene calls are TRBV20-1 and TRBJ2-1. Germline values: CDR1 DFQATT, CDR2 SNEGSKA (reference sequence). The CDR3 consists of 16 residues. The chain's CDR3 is CSAEILGLNSYNEQFF.

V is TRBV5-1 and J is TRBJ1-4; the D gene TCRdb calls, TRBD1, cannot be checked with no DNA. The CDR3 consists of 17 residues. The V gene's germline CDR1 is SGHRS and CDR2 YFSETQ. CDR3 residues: CASSLASSQGSTEKLFF.